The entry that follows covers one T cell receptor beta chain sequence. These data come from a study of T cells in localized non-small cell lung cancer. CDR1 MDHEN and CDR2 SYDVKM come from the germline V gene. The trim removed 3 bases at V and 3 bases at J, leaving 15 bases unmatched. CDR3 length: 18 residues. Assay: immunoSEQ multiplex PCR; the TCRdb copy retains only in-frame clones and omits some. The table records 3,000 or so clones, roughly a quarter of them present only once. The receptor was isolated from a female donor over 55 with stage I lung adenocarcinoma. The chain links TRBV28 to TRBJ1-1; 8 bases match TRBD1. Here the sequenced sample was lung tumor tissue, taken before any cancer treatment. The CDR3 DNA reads TGTGCCAGCAGTTTTCGGGGACGCTGGGGACAGGTGGACACTGAAGCTTTCTTT. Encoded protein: CASSFRGRWGQVDTEAFF.